These 9 T cell receptor beta chains came from one sample sequenced in a study of cytomegalovirus exposure and HLA in healthy donors. The protocol was immunoSEQ multiplex PCR, while the TCRdb copy is restricted to in-frame clones and leaves out a portion. The sample has about 160,000 clones, just under 85% seen once; the top ten hold around 2.5%. The sample comprised PBMCs. The receptors originated from a man aged 25-45 years in good health and CMV-seropositive.

The chain combines TRBV5-1 with TRBJ1-3; TRBD1 is a possible D gene (5 bases). CDR3 length: 17 residues. V lost 3 bases and J lost 0, with 16 bases in between. Germline-derived CDR1 and CDR2 are SGHRS and YFSETQ. The CDR3 DNA reads as TGCGCCAGCAGCTCCCGGGGGACGGTGTACTCTGGAAACACCATATATTTT. Amino acids: CASSSRGTVYSGNTIYF. Full variable domain (rest looked up from reference TRBV5-1 and TRBJ1-3): KAGVTQTPRYLIKTRGQQVTLSCSPISGHRSVSWYQQTPGQGLQFLFEYFSETQRNKGNFPGRFSGRQFSNSRSEMNVSTLELGDSALYLCASSSRGTVYSGNTIYFGEGSWLTVV.

This clone was observed a few times. The rearrangement links TRBV7-9 to TRBJ1-2; no clear D. Germline V lookup: CDR1 SEHNR, CDR2 FQNEAQ (reference sequence). The CDR3 is 14 residues long. The V and J ends lost 0 bases and 6 bases respectively, with 11 bases between them. CDR3: CASSLARLNDGYTF. The CDR3 DNA follows: TGTGCCAGCAGCTTAGCGCGACTCAATGATGGCTACACCTTC.

As regards this clone: Other nucleotide sequences from this sample produce the same CDR3. The chain uses TRBV5-1 and TRBJ2-2; D gene uncertain. V was clipped by 2 bases and J by 1 base, with 6 bases between them. CDR3 length equals 14 residues. Germline V gives CDR1 SGHRS, CDR2 YFSETQ. CDR3 loop: CASSLPGNTGELFF. CDR3 DNA sequence: TGCGCCAGCAGCTTACCGGGGAACACCGGGGAGCTGTTTTTT.

The rearrangement joins TRBV5-4 to TRBJ1-6, with TRBD1 matching 11 bases. V shed 4 bases and J 8 bases; nucleotides not matched to a gene: 11. The length of the CDR3 is 17 residues. The germline V gene encodes CDR1 SGHNT and CDR2 YYREEE (reference sequence). CDR3 residues: CASSGGTGGPIYSPLHF. The CDR3 nucleotides read TGTGCCAGCAGCGGGGGGACAGGGGGTCCGATTTATTCACCCCTCCACTTT.

This clone showed up just a few times. The V call is TRBV7-6, the J call TRBJ2-7, with a weak D call TRBD1 (6 bases). V was pared by 2 bases and J by 6 bases, with 11 bases between. Germline CDR1 and CDR2: SGHVS and FNYEAQ. The CDR3 runs 13 residues. The CDR3 sequence: CASSLSGTREQYF. For the CDR3, the DNA is TGTGCCAGCAGCTTAAGTGGGACACGCGAGCAGTACTTC.

The chain is built from TRBV25-1 and TRBJ1-2; D call uncertain. Trimming stripped 0 bases from V and 4 bases from J, with 12 bases between. Germline-derived CDR1 and CDR2 are MGHDK and SYGVNS. This CDR3 is 15 amino acids long. Written as DNA, the CDR3 is TGTGCCAGCAGTGAATATCGTAGCGATACCTATGGCTACACCTTC. Translated: CASSEYRSDTYGYTF.

This chain uses TRBV5-1 with TRBJ2-2; unclear D gene. The V end lost 0 bases, the J end lost 8 bases, and 8 bases lay between the germline ends. The CDR3 runs to 13 residues. Germline V gives CDR1 SGHRS, CDR2 YFSETQ. The CDR3 sequence is CASSLDPSGELFF. The CDR3 region has the DNA TGCGCCAGCAGCTTGGATCCGTCTGGGGAGCTGTTTTTT.

V usage is TRBV2 and J usage is TRBJ2-1; D is perhaps TRBD1 (6 bases). Germline V gene data show CDR1 as SNHLY and CDR2 as FYNNEI. CDR3 length equals 14 residues. Trimming left V 9 bases short and J 0 bases short, with 12 bases between. The CDR3 loop is CASPDSNSYNEQFF. The CDR3 DNA is TGTGCCAGTCCGGACAGCAACTCCTACAATGAGCAGTTCTTC.

The chain carries TRBV18 and TRBJ2-7; 11 positions agree with TRBD2. This CDR3 region has 17 residues. Per the germline V gene, CDR1 is KGHSH and CDR2 is LQKENI. J was trimmed by 3 bases and V by 4 bases; bases with no gene match: 11. The CDR3 region has the DNA TGTGCCAGCTCACGCTCGGCCACTAGCGGGGGAATCTACGAGCAGTACTTC. Translation: CASSRSATSGGIYEQYF.